The clone carrying this TCR beta chain has just a few counts. Its specificity is unknown. The sample comes from a study of early T cells in non-severe SARS-CoV-2 infection. Study background: Chains from this unsorted whole-blood bulk RNA could not be paired. Study-wide results and limits: Private and CD4 specificities were missed by VDJdb matching, skewed to anti-spike CD8.

Separate cDNA molecules each had unique molecular identifiers attached to them. MiXCR, applied by TCRdb to the 5' RACE reads, yields one record per CDR3 protein. The repertoire includes more than 50,000 distinct CDR3 sequences, around 13% of them detected once, and roughly 5% sits in the top ten. Sample: whole blood. This sequence was found in an adult who was a healthcare worker with PCR-confirmed SARS-CoV-2 infection or an uninfected control (not recorded which).

CDR3 bases: TGTGCCAGCAGCTTTTCGTCAGAGAGGTACTACGAGCAGTACTTC. Translated: CASSFSSERYYEQYF. V usage is TRBV7-2 and J usage is TRBJ2-7; D gene ambiguous. The CDR3 extends over 15 amino acids. Germline CDR1 SGHTA, CDR2 FQGNSA. V lost 3 bases to trimming and J lost 3 bases, with 15 bases between them.